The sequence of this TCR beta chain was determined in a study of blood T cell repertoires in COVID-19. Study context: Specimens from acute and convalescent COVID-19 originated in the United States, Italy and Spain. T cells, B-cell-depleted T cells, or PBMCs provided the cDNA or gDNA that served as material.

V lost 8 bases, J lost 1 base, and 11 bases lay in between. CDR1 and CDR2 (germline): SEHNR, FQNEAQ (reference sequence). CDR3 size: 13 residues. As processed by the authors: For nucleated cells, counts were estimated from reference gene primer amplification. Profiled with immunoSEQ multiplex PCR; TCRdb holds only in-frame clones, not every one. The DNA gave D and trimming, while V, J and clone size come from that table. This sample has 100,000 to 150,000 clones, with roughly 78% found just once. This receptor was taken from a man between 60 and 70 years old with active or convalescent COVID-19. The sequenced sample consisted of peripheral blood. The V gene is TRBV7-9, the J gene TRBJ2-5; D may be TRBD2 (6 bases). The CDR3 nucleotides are TGTGCCAGCGCGAATAGCGGCCAAGAGACCCAGTACTTC. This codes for CASANSGQETQYF.